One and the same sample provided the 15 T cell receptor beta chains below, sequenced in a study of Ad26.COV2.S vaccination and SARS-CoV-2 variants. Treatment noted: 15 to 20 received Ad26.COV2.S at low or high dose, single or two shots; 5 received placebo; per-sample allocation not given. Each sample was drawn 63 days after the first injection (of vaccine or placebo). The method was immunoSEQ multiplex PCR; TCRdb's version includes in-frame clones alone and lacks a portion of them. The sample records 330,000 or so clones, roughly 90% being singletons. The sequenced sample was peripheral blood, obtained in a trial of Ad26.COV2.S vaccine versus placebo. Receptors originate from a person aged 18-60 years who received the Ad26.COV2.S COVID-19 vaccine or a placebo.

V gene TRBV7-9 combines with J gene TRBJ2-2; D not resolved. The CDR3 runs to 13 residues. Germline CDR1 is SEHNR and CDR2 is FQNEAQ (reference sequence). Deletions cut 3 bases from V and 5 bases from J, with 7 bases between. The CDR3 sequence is CASSFGLTGELFF. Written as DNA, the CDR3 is TGTGCCAGCAGCTTTGGGTTAACCGGGGAGCTGTTTTTT.

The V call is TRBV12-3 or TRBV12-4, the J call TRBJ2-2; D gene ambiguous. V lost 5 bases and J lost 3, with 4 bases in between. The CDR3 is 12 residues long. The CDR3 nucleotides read TGTGCCAGCAGTGTGGACACCGGGGAGCTGTTTTTT. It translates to CASSVDTGELFF.

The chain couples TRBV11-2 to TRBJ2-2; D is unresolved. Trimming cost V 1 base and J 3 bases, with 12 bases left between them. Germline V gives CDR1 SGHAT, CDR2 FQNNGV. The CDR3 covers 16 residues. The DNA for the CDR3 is TGTGCCAGCAGCTTAGGCCCGGGCATAGACACCGGGGAGCTGTTTTTT. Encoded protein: CASSLGPGIDTGELFF. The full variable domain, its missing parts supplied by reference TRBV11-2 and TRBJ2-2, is EAGVAQSPRYKIIEKRQSVAFWCNPISGHATLYWYQQILGQGPKLLIQFQNNGVVDDSQLPKDRFSAERLKGVDSTLKIQPAKLEDSAVYLCASSLGPGIDTGELFFGEGSRLTVL.

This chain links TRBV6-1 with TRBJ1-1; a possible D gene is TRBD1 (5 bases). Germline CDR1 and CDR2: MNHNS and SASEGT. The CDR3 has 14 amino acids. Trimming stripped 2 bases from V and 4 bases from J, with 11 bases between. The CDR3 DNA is TGTGCCAGCAGTGAATGGGCAGGGCGCACTGAAGCTTTCTTT. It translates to CASSEWAGRTEAFF.

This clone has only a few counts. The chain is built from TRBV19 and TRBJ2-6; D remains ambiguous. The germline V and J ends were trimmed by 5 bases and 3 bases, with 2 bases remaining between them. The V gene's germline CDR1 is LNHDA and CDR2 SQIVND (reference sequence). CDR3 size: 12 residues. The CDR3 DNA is TGTGCCAGTAGTGTTGGGGCCAACGTCCTGACTTTC. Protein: CASSVGANVLTF.

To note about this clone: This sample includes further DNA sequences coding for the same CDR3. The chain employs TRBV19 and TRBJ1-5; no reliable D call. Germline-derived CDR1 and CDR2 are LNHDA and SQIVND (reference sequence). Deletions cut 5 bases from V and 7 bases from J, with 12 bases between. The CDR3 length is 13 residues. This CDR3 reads CASSLEGGQPQHF. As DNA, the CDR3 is TGTGCCAGTAGTCTGGAGGGTGGGCAGCCCCAGCATTTT. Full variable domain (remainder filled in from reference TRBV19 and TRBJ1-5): DGGITQSPKYLFRKEGQNVTLSCEQNLNHDAMYWYRQDPGQGLRLIYYSQIVNDFQKGDIAEGYSVSREKKESFPLTVTSAQKNPTAFYLCASSLEGGQPQHFGDGTRLSIL.

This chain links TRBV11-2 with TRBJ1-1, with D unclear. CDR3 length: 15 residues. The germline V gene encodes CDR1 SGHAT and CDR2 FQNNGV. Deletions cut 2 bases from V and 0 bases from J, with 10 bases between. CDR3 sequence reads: CASSLMRSLNTEAFF. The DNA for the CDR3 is TGTGCCAGCAGCTTAATGAGGTCATTGAACACTGAAGCTTTCTTT.

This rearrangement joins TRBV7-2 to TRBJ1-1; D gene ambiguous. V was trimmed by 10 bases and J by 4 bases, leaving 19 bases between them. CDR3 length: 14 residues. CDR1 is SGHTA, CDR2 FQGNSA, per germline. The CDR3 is CATLRQTTSTEAFF. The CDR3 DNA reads TGTGCCACCCTAAGACAAACCACGAGCACTGAAGCTTTCTTT.

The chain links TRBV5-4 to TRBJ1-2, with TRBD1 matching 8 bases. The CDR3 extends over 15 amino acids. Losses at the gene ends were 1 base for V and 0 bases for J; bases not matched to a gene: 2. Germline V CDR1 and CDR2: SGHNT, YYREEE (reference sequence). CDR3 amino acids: CASSLRTGPNYGYTF. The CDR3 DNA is TGTGCCAGCAGCTTGAGGACAGGGCCTAACTATGGCTACACCTTC. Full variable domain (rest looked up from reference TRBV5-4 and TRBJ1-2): ETGVTQSPTHLIKTRGQQVTLRCSSQSGHNTVSWYQQALGQGPQFIFQYYREEENGRGNFPPRFSGLQFPNYSSELNVNALELDDSALYLCASSLRTGPNYGYTFGSGTRLTVV.

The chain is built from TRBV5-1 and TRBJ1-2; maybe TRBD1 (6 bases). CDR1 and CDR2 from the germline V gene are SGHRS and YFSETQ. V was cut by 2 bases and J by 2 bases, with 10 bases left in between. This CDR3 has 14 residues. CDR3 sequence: CASSFAGQNYGYTF. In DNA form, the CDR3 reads TGCGCCAGCAGCTTTGCAGGACAGAACTATGGCTACACCTTC.

DNA of the CDR3: TGTGCCAGCACACATGGCTCTGGAAACACCATATATTTT. Amino acids: CASTHGSGNTIYF. J is TRBJ1-3 and V is TRBV2; D ambiguous. The germline CDR1 and CDR2 sequences are SNHLY and FYNNEI. Between the trimmed V and J ends, which lost 7 bases and 0 bases, there was a span of 7 bases. The CDR3 contains 13 residues.

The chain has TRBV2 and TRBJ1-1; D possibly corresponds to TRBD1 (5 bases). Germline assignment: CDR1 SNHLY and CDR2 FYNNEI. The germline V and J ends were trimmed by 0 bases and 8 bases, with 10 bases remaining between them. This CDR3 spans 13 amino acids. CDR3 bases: TGTGCCAGCAGTGAAGCAGAGGGGCGGGAAGCTTTCTTT. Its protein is CASSEAEGREAFF.

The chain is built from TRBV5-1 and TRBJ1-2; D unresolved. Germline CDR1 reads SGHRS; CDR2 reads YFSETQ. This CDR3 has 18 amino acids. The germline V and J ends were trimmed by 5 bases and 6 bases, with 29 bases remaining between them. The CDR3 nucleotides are TGCGCCAGCAGTAGACCTGGCTGGATGGCAGGAGCCCTCCATGGCTACACCTTC. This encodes CASSRPGWMAGALHGYTF.

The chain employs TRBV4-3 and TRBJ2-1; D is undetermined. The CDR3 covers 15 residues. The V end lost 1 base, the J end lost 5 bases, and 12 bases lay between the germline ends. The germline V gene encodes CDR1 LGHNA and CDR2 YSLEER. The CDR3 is CASSQAGSHNNEQFF. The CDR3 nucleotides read TGCGCCAGCAGCCAAGCCGGTTCCCACAACAATGAGCAGTTCTTC.

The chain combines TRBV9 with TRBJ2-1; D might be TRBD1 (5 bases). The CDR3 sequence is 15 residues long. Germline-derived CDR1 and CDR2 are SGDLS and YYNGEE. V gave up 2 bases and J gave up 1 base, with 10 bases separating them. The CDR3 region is CASSVDTGSYNEQFF. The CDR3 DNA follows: TGTGCCAGCAGCGTTGACACAGGATCCTACAATGAGCAGTTCTTC. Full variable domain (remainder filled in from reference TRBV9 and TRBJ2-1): DSGVTQTPKHLITATGQRVTLRCSPRSGDLSVYWYQQSLDQGLQFLIQYYNGEERAKGNILERFSAQQFPDLHSELNLSSLELGDSALYFCASSVDTGSYNEQFFGPGTRLTVL.